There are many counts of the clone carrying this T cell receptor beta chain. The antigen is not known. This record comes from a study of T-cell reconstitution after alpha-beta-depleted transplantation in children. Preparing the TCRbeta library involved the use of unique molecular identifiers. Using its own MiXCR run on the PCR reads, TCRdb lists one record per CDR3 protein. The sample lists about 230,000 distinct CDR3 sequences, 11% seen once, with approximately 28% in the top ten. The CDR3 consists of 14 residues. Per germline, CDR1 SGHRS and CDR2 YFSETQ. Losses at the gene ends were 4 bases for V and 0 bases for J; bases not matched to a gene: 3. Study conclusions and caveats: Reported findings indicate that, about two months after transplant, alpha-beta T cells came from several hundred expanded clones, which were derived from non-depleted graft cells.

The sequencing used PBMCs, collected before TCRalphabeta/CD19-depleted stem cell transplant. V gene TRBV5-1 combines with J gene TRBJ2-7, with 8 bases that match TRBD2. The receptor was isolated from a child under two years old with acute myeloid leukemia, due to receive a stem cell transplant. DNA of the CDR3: TGCGCCAGCAGCCGACTAGCGAGCTCCTACGAGCAGTACTTC. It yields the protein CASSRLASSYEQYF.